This TCR beta chain was retrieved from a study of blood T cells in healthy people across ages. Alongside a J-beta primer mix, a sample-barcoded 5' primer served in a second PCR lasting 7 to 11 cycles. TCRdb reprocessed the 5' RACE reads via MiXCR and lists one record per CDR3 protein. The table has 790,000 or so distinct CDR3 sequences, around 50% seen once. Germline CDR1 DFQATT, CDR2 SNEGSKA (reference sequence). The CDR3 is 12 amino acids. Trimming removed 6 bases from V and 5 bases from J, with 13 bases in between. A minimum of 6 million PBMCs was isolated per sample. This clonotype was picked up a small number of times.

The rearrangement joins TRBV20-1 to TRBJ2-5, with D maybe TRBD2 (6 bases). The clonotype originates from a man older than 75 in good health. Sequencing was performed on blood. CDR3 loop: CSATLGGETQYF. For the CDR3, the DNA is TGCAGTGCAACCCTAGGAGGGGAGACCCAGTACTTC.